These 21 T cell receptor beta chains share one sample of origin, sequenced in a study of CD8 T cells in Susac syndrome (dated by TCRdb to the late 2010s). The protocol used for the library was the immunoSEQ multiplex PCR assay. RNA was extracted using the RNeasy kit, and 0.5 to 1 microgram was reverse transcribed with random hexamers. The public reads were quality trimmed at Q25 with fastp and then assembled into clones with MiXCR by TCRdb, keeping productive beta chains. A single entry per CDR3 protein holds the most common genes and DNA from its merged rows. The sample yields some 58,000 distinct CDR3 sequences; 95% were counted once. The ten largest clones capture about 0.75% of the sample. The sample was CD8+ T cells from PBMCs. These TCRs come from a human donor with Susac syndrome.

The chain uses TRBV4-1 and TRBJ1-1; possibly TRBD1 for D (5 bases). The length of the CDR3 is 14 residues. The germline V gene encodes CDR1 MGHRA and CDR2 YSYEKL. V lost 8 bases, J lost 3 bases, and 16 bases lay in between. The CDR3 DNA follows: TGCGCCAGCGGGCTGGGGGGGAGAGACACTGAAGCTTTCTTT. Its translation is CASGLGGRDTEAFF.

This clonotype was seen just once. The rearrangement links TRBV5-6 to TRBJ2-5, with 7 positions matching TRBD1. There are 14 residues in the CDR3. CDR1 is SGHDT, CDR2 YYEEEE, per germline. The junction had 6 bases not matched to a gene; V was cut back by 0 bases and J by 7 bases. CDR3 residues: CASSLGGQAPTQYF. The DNA for the CDR3 is TGTGCCAGCAGCTTGGGAGGACAGGCCCCGACCCAGTACTTC.

This clonotype was found once. The genes are TRBV27 and TRBJ2-5; D not certain. The CDR3 spans 14 residues. V lost 5 bases and J lost 5, with 15 bases in between. Germline-derived CDR1 and CDR2 are MNHEY and SMNVEV (reference sequence). The CDR3 region has the DNA TGTGCCAGCAGTCCATTAGTTCCCTTCGAGACCCAGTACTTC. Translating it yields CASSPLVPFETQYF.

This clonotype showed up just a few times. The chain has TRBV5-8 and TRBJ2-3, with D possibly being TRBD1 or TRBD2 (6 bases each). The CDR3 has 14 amino acids. V shed 0 bases and J shed 4 bases, with 9 bases lying between them. CDR1 and CDR2 from the germline V gene are SGHTS and YDEGEE. The CDR3: CASSLGGAADTQYF. For the CDR3, the DNA is TGTGCCAGCAGCTTGGGGGGGGCGGCAGATACGCAGTATTTT.

The V and J genes are TRBV9 and TRBJ2-7; D uncertain. From germline, CDR1 is SGDLS and CDR2 YYNGEE. Trimming shortened V by 3 bases and J by 0 bases, and 7 bases separated the two germline ends. CDR3 length equals 13 residues. This CDR3 is CASSDRSSYEQYF. CDR3 in DNA: TGTGCCAGCAGCGACCGTAGCTCCTACGAGCAGTACTTC.

This chain connects TRBV4-3 to TRBJ2-6, with a weak D call TRBD1 (6 bases). Germline CDR1 reads LGHNA; CDR2 reads YSLEER. The CDR3 spans 21 residues. Trimming left V 0 bases short and J 4 bases short, with 25 bases between. The CDR3 sequence: CASSQDLDLVSGETGANVLTF. DNA of the CDR3: TGCGCCAGCAGCCAAGATCTCGATTTAGTGTCAGGGGAAACAGGGGCCAACGTCCTGACTTTC.

The chain employs TRBV9 and TRBJ1-2, with D unclear. V gave up 0 bases and J gave up 5 bases, with 11 bases separating them. The length of the CDR3 is 14 residues. Germline values: CDR1 SGDLS, CDR2 YYNGEE. CDR3 loop: CASSVAQAWYGYTF. The DNA of the CDR3 is TGTGCCAGCAGCGTAGCCCAGGCGTGGTATGGCTACACCTTC.

The rearrangement joins TRBV5-6 to TRBJ2-3; D possibly corresponds to TRBD1 (6 bases). V gave up 3 bases and J gave up 3 bases, with 8 bases separating them. Germline assignment: CDR1 SGHDT and CDR2 YYEEEE. The CDR3 runs to 13 residues. Here the CDR3 reads CASSYQGTDTQYF. Here the CDR3 DNA reads TGTGCCAGCAGCTATCAGGGGACAGATACGCAGTATTTT.

The V and J genes are TRBV12-3 or TRBV12-4 and TRBJ2-3, with no clear D. V shed 5 bases and J shed 2 bases, with 14 bases lying between them. The CDR3 runs 15 residues. CDR3 amino acids: CASSPIQLNTDTQYF. CDR3 nucleotide sequence: TGTGCCAGCAGTCCTATACAGCTGAACACAGATACGCAGTATTTT.

The J gene is TRBJ2-7, the V gene TRBV15; D might be TRBD1 (5 bases). The germline gives CDR1 LNHNV, CDR2 YYDKDF (reference sequence). The CDR3 runs to 16 residues. The V end lost 0 bases, the J end lost 5 bases, and 17 bases lay between the germline ends. CDR3 region: CATSRDLTRAKDEQYF. CDR3 bases: TGTGCCACCAGCAGAGATCTTACCAGGGCGAAAGACGAGCAGTACTTC.

The V call is TRBV6-6, the J call TRBJ2-3; D gene ambiguous. Germline V gives CDR1 MNHNY, CDR2 SVGAGI (reference sequence). The CDR3 has 14 amino acids. V was pared by 3 bases and J by 0 bases, with 7 bases between. The CDR3 spells CASSYTTSTDTQYF. The CDR3, as DNA: TGTGCCAGCAGTTATACGACAAGCACAGATACGCAGTATTTT.

The chain couples TRBV4-3 to TRBJ1-1; D call uncertain. The V gene lost 1 base and the J gene lost 5 bases, with 11 bases spanning the gap. Germline-derived CDR1 and CDR2 are LGHNA and YSLEER. This CDR3 has 14 amino acids. The CDR3 sequence is CASSQVRVGTEAFF. The CDR3 DNA reads as TGCGCCAGCAGCCAAGTGAGGGTCGGGACTGAAGCTTTCTTT.

The J gene is TRBJ2-3, the V gene TRBV19, with unresolved D. The CDR3 covers 14 residues. V lost 1 base, J lost 2 bases, and 7 bases lay in between. Germline CDR1 and CDR2: LNHDA and SQIVND (reference sequence). The CDR3 nucleotides are TGTGCCAGTAGTATAGGGGGTGACACAGATACGCAGTATTTT. Its translation: CASSIGGDTDTQYF. The full variable domain, rest sourced from reference TRBV19 and TRBJ2-3, is DGGITQSPKYLFRKEGQNVTLSCEQNLNHDAMYWYRQDPGQGLRLIYYSQIVNDFQKGDIAEGYSVSREKKESFPLTVTSAQKNPTAFYLCASSIGGDTDTQYFGPGTRLTVL.

The chain recombines TRBV9 with TRBJ2-7; no firm D call. V was pared by 4 bases and J by 7 bases, with 15 bases between. The CDR3 runs to 13 residues. CDR1 and CDR2 from the germline V gene are SGDLS and YYNGEE. For the CDR3, the DNA is TGTGCCAGCAGCCCGGGTTCCGACGGAGAGCAGTACTTC. It is translated as CASSPGSDGEQYF.

V and J are TRBV9 and TRBJ1-5, with 7 bases that match TRBD1. V shed 3 bases and J 6 bases; nucleotides not matched to a gene: 6. The germline V gene encodes CDR1 SGDLS and CDR2 YYNGEE. This CDR3 is built from 14 residues. The CDR3 loop is CASSEGDRTQPQHF. DNA for the CDR3: TGTGCCAGCAGCGAGGGGGACAGAACTCAGCCCCAGCATTTT.

The chain has TRBV7-2 and TRBJ2-3, with D possibly being TRBD1 (6 bases). The CDR3 has 17 residues. Germline CDR1 SGHTA, CDR2 FQGNSA. V lost 3 bases to trimming and J lost 2 bases, with 18 bases between them. The CDR3 bases are TGTGCCAGCAGCTTCCCTGGACAGCAGACTATCACAGATACGCAGTATTTT. Protein sequence: CASSFPGQQTITDTQYF.

This chain uses TRBV4-3 with TRBJ2-3; no clear D gene. The CDR3 spans 15 residues. The germline V gene has CDR1 LGHNA and CDR2 YSLEER. The V end was cut by 0 bases, the J end by 0 bases, with 7 bases between. DNA for the CDR3: TGCGCCAGCAGCCAAGAGGTGGCTAGCACAGATACGCAGTATTTT. This translates into CASSQEVASTDTQYF.

The chain links TRBV19 to TRBJ2-1; 8 positions agree with TRBD2. After removal of 3 bases from V and 4 bases from J, the junction contained 2 bases not matched to a gene. Germline V gene data show CDR1 as LNHDA and CDR2 as SQIVND (reference sequence). CDR3 size: 14 residues. The CDR3 DNA is TGTGCCAGTAGTATTTTAGCGGGATACAATGAGCAGTTCTTC. Amino acid sequence: CASSILAGYNEQFF.

The rearrangement links TRBV12-3 or TRBV12-4 to TRBJ2-4, with a weak D call TRBD1 (5 bases). Trimming took 3 bases from V and 1 from J, leaving 7 bases between them. The CDR3 length is 14 residues. The CDR3 reads CASSFPGAKNIQYF. CDR3 nucleotides: TGTGCCAGCAGTTTTCCAGGGGCCAAAAACATTCAGTACTTC.

Only one count was recorded for this clonotype. This chain connects TRBV4-1 to TRBJ2-7, with D possibly TRBD2 on 5 matching bases. The CDR3 totals 15 residues. Germline-derived CDR1 and CDR2 are MGHRA and YSYEKL. Trimming removed 0 bases from V and 4 bases from J, with 13 bases in between. This chain's CDR3 is CASSQDTGPGYEQYF. The CDR3 region has the DNA TGCGCCAGCAGCCAAGATACCGGGCCGGGATACGAGCAGTACTTC.

V usage is TRBV20-1 and J usage is TRBJ2-1; the match to TRBD1 covers 11 bases. After removal of 6 bases from V and 3 bases from J, the junction contained 7 bases not matched to a gene. The CDR3 runs 15 residues. The V gene's germline CDR1 is DFQATT and CDR2 SNEGSKA (reference sequence). CDR3: CSAKTGTGGYNEQFF. The CDR3, as DNA: TGCAGTGCCAAAACCGGGACAGGGGGCTACAATGAGCAGTTCTTC.